This T cell receptor beta chain derives from a study of cytomegalovirus exposure and HLA in healthy donors. Notes on the study in general: Cytomegalovirus status was reportedly diagnosed by the classifier with high specificity and sensitivity. An ancestry cluster, one associated with Asian ancestry, reportedly showed fewer N-insertions than the roughly 670-donor mean in a later analysis. In a later analysis, common viral pathogens appeared linked to several of the most significant clusters.

The primer mix had 60 Vbeta and 13 Jbeta primers. Sequenced by immunoSEQ multiplex PCR; TCRdb stores in-frame clones only, minus some. Of more than 85,000 clones in the sample, around 75% were seen once. Donors consisted of healthy bone marrow donors. Comment on this clone: The target antigen is unknown.

The germline CDR1 and CDR2 sequences are LNHDA and SQIVND (reference sequence). This CDR3 is built from 17 residues. Unmatched junction bases numbered 15, after V lost 0 bases and J lost 8 bases. The chain couples TRBV19 to TRBJ1-2; 7 nucleotides match TRBD1. The sample taken for sequencing was PBMCs. The TCR was taken from a man aged 25-45 years in good health and CMV-seronegative. CDR3 DNA: TGTGCCAGTAGTATAGAAAAGACAGGGTCCGCGGGTAGCGGCTACACCTTC. Amino acid sequence: CASSIEKTGSAGSGYTF.